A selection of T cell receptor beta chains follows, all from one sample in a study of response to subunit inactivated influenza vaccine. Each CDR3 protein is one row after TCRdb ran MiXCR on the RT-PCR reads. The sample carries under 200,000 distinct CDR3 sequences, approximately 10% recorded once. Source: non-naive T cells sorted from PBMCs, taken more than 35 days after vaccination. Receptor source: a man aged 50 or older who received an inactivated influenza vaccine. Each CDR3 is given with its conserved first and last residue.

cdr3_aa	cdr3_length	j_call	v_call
CATRPLGQTSNQPQHF	16	TRBJ1-5	TRBV19
CAISEYSGISYNEQFF	16	TRBJ2-1	TRBV10-3
CASIQDFGSGYEQYF	15	TRBJ2-7	TRBV28
CASITSGTIYEQYF	14	TRBJ2-7	TRBV5-1
CASSSGQGTDTQYF	14	TRBJ2-3	TRBV7-6
CASRPTQRSGNTIYF	15	TRBJ1-3	TRBV6-1
CASSQDRGAGYNEQFF	16	TRBJ2-1	TRBV3-1
CASSLETGGDEQYF	14	TRBJ2-7	TRBV5-1
CASSGPTGGKLFF	13	TRBJ1-4	TRBV2
CASSWGQGPGANVLTF	16	TRBJ2-6	TRBV5-6
CASSTGTGNEKLFF	14	TRBJ1-4	TRBV7-2
CASSLALAGGSYEQYF	16	TRBJ2-7	TRBV27
CASSKEGTGARREKLFF	17	TRBJ1-4	TRBV27
CASSKTGGGEKLFF	14	TRBJ1-4	TRBV12-3/TRBV12-4
CASSLFSRAVGETQYF	16	TRBJ2-5	TRBV5-1
CSARDLTSSVETQYF	15	TRBJ2-5	TRBV20-1
CASSKYRATNEKLFF	15	TRBJ1-4	TRBV4-3